One and the same sample provided the 28 T cell receptor beta chains below, sequenced in a study of cytomegalovirus exposure and HLA in healthy donors. This PCR relied on a set of 60 Vbeta primers and 13 Jbeta primers. Generated by immunoSEQ multiplex PCR, the TCRdb table keeps only in-frame clones and is missing some. The table lists about 160,000 clones, roughly 84% of them singletons. The sample was PBMCs. The receptors were sampled from a male donor in good health and CMV-seronegative.

V usage is TRBV15 and J usage is TRBJ2-7; TRBD2 matches at 8 bases. The V segment lost 3 bases and the J segment 4 bases; nucleotides outside the gene matches: 2. Germline CDR1 LNHNV, CDR2 YYDKDF (reference sequence). CDR3 length: 13 residues. The CDR3 DNA sequence: TGTGCCACCAGCAGTAGCGGGATGTACGAGCAGTACTTC. This translates into CATSSSGMYEQYF.

The chain joins TRBV18 to TRBJ1-3, with D unresolved. This CDR3 is built from 16 residues. The germline V gene encodes CDR1 KGHSH and CDR2 LQKENI. V lost 3 bases to trimming and J lost 0 bases, with 12 bases between them. The CDR3 here is CASSPAGTDSGNTIYF. DNA of the CDR3: TGTGCCAGCTCACCTGCGGGCACCGACTCTGGAAACACCATATATTTT.

The chain carries TRBV6-4 and TRBJ1-1, with TRBD1 as a possible D gene (5 bases). V dropped 6 bases and J dropped 3 bases, with 20 bases sitting between them. CDR1 MRHNA and CDR2 SNTAGT come from the germline V gene. The CDR3 is 16 residues long. The CDR3 region is CASRPFDSGHYTEAFF. CDR3 in DNA: TGTGCCAGCAGGCCGTTTGATTCTGGACATTACACTGAAGCTTTCTTT.

This chain links TRBV4-1 with TRBJ1-5, with D maybe TRBD1 (6 bases). CDR1 and CDR2 from the germline V gene are MGHRA and YSYEKL. CDR3 length equals 13 residues. Trimming stripped 6 bases from V and 5 bases from J, with 11 bases between. CDR3 in DNA: TGCGCCAGCAGTACAGGGCCCGATCAGCCCCAGCATTTT. It yields the protein CASSTGPDQPQHF.

The rearrangement uses TRBV6-5 and TRBJ1-4, with D unresolved. The germline CDR1 and CDR2 sequences are MNHEY and SVGAGI. CDR3 length: 15 amino acids. Trimming pared 2 bases from V and 8 bases from J, leaving 15 bases between. DNA of the CDR3: TGTGCCAGCAGTTACGAGGCAGCCGATAGGGAAAAACTGTTTTTT. Translated: CASSYEAADREKLFF.

This sequence joins TRBV7-6 and TRBJ1-6; D gene unclear. The CDR3 has 17 residues. The ends were cut back, 1 base at V and 1 base at J, with 11 bases in the middle. Per the germline V gene, CDR1 is SGHVS and CDR2 is FNYEAQ. The CDR3 sequence: CASSLGAARSYNSPLHF. The CDR3 coding sequence is TGTGCCAGCAGCTTAGGAGCCGCCCGATCCTATAATTCACCCCTCCACTTT.

This clone was seen only a few times. The J gene is TRBJ2-7, the V gene TRBV28, with 10 bases that match TRBD2. From germline, CDR1 is MDHEN and CDR2 SYDVKM. This CDR3 is 15 amino acids long. J lost 7 bases, V lost 5 bases, and 11 bases had no gene match. The CDR3 region is CASSVRTSGFWEQYF. The DNA for the CDR3 is TGTGCCAGCAGTGTCCGGACTAGCGGATTTTGGGAGCAGTACTTC.

The chain combines TRBV5-1 with TRBJ2-1; a possible D gene is TRBD1 (5 bases). This CDR3 spans 16 amino acids. Germline CDR1 and CDR2: SGHRS and YFSETQ. V was clipped by 0 bases and J by 0 bases, with 10 bases between them. The CDR3 DNA is TGCGCCAGCAGCTTGGGGACATCCAACTCCTACAATGAGCAGTTCTTC. It yields the protein CASSLGTSNSYNEQFF.

The chain combines TRBV28 with TRBJ2-1; TRBD1 matches 12 bases. Germline CDR1 MDHEN, CDR2 SYDVKM. The junction had 7 bases not matched to a gene; V was cut back by 6 bases and J by 7 bases. The CDR3 runs to 15 residues. The CDR3 region is CASSRPGQGANEQFF. CDR3 in DNA: TGTGCCAGCAGCCGGCCGGGACAGGGGGCGAATGAGCAGTTCTTC.

The V call is TRBV7-6, the J call TRBJ1-6; TRBD1 aligns across 7 bases. The CDR3 contains 16 residues. CDR1 is SGHVS, CDR2 FNYEAQ, per germline. V gave up 8 bases and J gave up 7 bases; unmatched junction bases: 14. The CDR3 sequence: CASGETGAFGNSPLHF. CDR3 nucleotide sequence: TGTGCCAGCGGGGAAACAGGGGCCTTTGGAAATTCACCCCTCCACTTT.

V usage is TRBV2 and J usage is TRBJ2-7, with TRBD2 matching over 12 bases. This CDR3 is built from 13 residues. V was pared by 9 bases and J by 9 bases, with 9 bases of the junction left unmatched. From germline, CDR1 is SNHLY and CDR2 FYNNEI. The CDR3 loop reads CARTGTSGYAQYF. CDR3 sequence (DNA): TGTGCCAGAACCGGGACTAGCGGGTATGCGCAGTACTTC.

The chain is built from TRBV29-1 and TRBJ1-2; no clear D gene. V was pared by 7 bases and J by 7 bases, with 13 bases between. Germline V gene sequence: CDR1 SQVTM, CDR2 ANQGSEA. This CDR3 contains 11 residues. The CDR3 bases are TGCAGCGCCCCCCGTCCGGGTGGCTACACCTTC. As protein: CSAPRPGGYTF.

The chain is built from TRBV9 and TRBJ1-6; no clear D gene. This CDR3 region has 14 residues. Germline values: CDR1 SGDLS, CDR2 YYNGEE. Trimming cost V 4 bases and J 14 bases, with 19 bases left between them. The CDR3 sequence is CASSPSPEGSSLHF. The CDR3, as DNA: TGTGCCAGCAGCCCATCGCCTGAGGGCTCATCCCTCCACTTT.

The rearrangement joins TRBV5-1 to TRBJ2-1; 8 nucleotides match TRBD2. V lost 0 bases, J lost 6 bases, and 5 bases stayed unmatched. Per germline, CDR1 SGHRS and CDR2 YFSETQ. The CDR3 runs 15 residues. The CDR3 protein is CASSLGGTRGNEQFF. The CDR3 bases are TGCGCCAGCAGCTTGGGTGGGACTAGGGGCAATGAGCAGTTCTTC.

The V and J genes are TRBV5-1 and TRBJ1-3, with unresolved D. Trimming pared 0 bases from V and 0 bases from J, leaving 7 bases between. Germline lookup yields CDR1 SGHRS and CDR2 YFSETQ. The CDR3 has 15 residues. CDR3 bases: TGCGCCAGCAGCTTGGCCTTCAGCTCTGGAAACACCATATATTTT. It encodes CASSLAFSSGNTIYF.

The chain uses TRBV27 and TRBJ1-2, with TRBD1 matching over 7 bases. Germline assignment: CDR1 MNHEY and CDR2 SMNVEV (reference sequence). This CDR3 contains 16 residues. With V trimmed by 4 bases and J by 5 bases, 13 bases remained unmatched. CDR3 in amino acids: CASSSTGMSVVYGYTF. CDR3 DNA: TGTGCCAGCAGTTCGACAGGGATGTCAGTAGTATATGGCTACACCTTC.

The chain is built from TRBV10-3 and TRBJ2-2, with 7 bases identical to TRBD2. The CDR3 totals 13 residues. Germline trimming cut 4 bases from V and 7 bases from J; bases unmatched to any gene: 3. Germline V gene data show CDR1 as ENHRY and CDR2 as SYGVKD. The DNA of the CDR3 is TGTGCCATCAGTGGGGAGGGTCACGGGGAGCTGTTTTTT. Translation gives CAISGEGHGELFF.

The chain carries TRBV9 and TRBJ1-2; the D gene is possibly TRBD1 (6 bases). Looked up from germline, CDR1 is SGDLS and CDR2 is YYNGEE. There are 12 residues in the CDR3. V was trimmed by 5 bases and J by 5 bases, leaving 10 bases between them. CDR3 loop: CASRGTSYGYTF. Written as DNA, the CDR3 is TGTGCCAGCAGGGGGACATCTTATGGCTACACCTTC. The full variable domain, its missing parts supplied by reference TRBV9 and TRBJ1-2, is DSGVTQTPKHLITATGQRVTLRCSPRSGDLSVYWYQQSLDQGLQFLIQYYNGEERAKGNILERFSAQQFPDLHSELNLSSLELGDSALYFCASRGTSYGYTFGSGTRLTVV.

The chain is built from TRBV6-5 and TRBJ1-2; 7 nucleotides match TRBD1. V was pared by 6 bases and J by 3 bases, with 7 bases of the junction left unmatched. The CDR3 contains 14 residues. Germline CDR1 is MNHEY and CDR2 is SVGAGI. For the CDR3, the DNA is TGTGCCAGCAGCCGCGCCGGGACAGACTATGGCTACACCTTC. Its translation is CASSRAGTDYGYTF.

A single count supports this clone. This chain uses TRBV7-2 with TRBJ2-7; D unclear. V gave up 2 bases and J gave up 2 bases, with 22 bases separating them. Germline V gives CDR1 SGHTA, CDR2 FQGNSA. The CDR3 has 18 amino acids. The CDR3 nucleotides are TGTGCCAGCAGCTTATCCTGGATAGAGTCTGGAGCAGCCTACGAGCAGTACTTC. Translating gives CASSLSWIESGAAYEQYF.

A few counts support this clone. The V call is TRBV21-1, the J call TRBJ1-4; TRBD1 is taken as the D call from the table, unchecked against the DNA. TRBV21-1 is classified as a pseudogene. The CDR3 covers 15 residues. Written as DNA, the CDR3 is TGTGCCAGCAGCAAAAAGGTCAGGGAACGAAAGGAACTGTTTTTT. Translation gives CASSKKVRERKELFF.

The chain links TRBV12-5 to TRBJ2-3, with TRBD1 matching 10 bases. The V segment lost 0 bases and the J segment 7 bases; nucleotides outside the gene matches: 10. The germline gives CDR1 LGHNT, CDR2 FRNRAP. The CDR3 runs 17 residues. As DNA, the CDR3 is TGTGCTAGTGGTTTGGTTATGACCGGGACAGGGGTAAATACGCAGTATTTT. As protein: CASGLVMTGTGVNTQYF.

This rearrangement joins TRBV18 to TRBJ1-5; the D is unclear. The CDR3 is 14 residues long. Trimming took off 2 bases at V and 0 bases at J, with 5 bases between the two ends. Germline lookup yields CDR1 KGHSH and CDR2 LQKENI. This CDR3 is CASSPGSSNQPQHF. CDR3 nucleotide sequence: TGTGCCAGCTCACCAGGTAGTAGCAATCAGCCCCAGCATTTT.

This sequence joins TRBV7-3 and TRBJ2-1; D uncertain. V lost 5 bases and J lost 2, with 10 bases in between. The length of the CDR3 is 14 residues. Germline CDR1 and CDR2: SGHTA and FQGTGA. The CDR3: CASSRGLTYNEQFF. CDR3 nucleotide sequence: TGTGCCAGCAGCCGCGGTCTGACCTACAATGAGCAGTTCTTC.

The chain employs TRBV7-2 and TRBJ2-1; D is perhaps TRBD1 (6 bases). The germline gives CDR1 SGHTA, CDR2 FQGNSA. This CDR3 contains 15 residues. The V end was cut by 5 bases, the J end by 9 bases, with 20 bases between. The CDR3 here is CASSVRGLGVAEQFF. The CDR3 DNA follows: TGTGCCAGCAGCGTCAGGGGTTTGGGAGTGGCTGAGCAGTTCTTC.

The CDR3 protein is CASSQSGLMGYTF. DNA for the CDR3: TGCGCCAGCAGCCAAAGCGGCCTTATGGGCTACACCTTC. The J gene is TRBJ1-2, the V gene TRBV4-3; D ambiguous. CDR3 length equals 13 residues. V was pared by 2 bases and J by 8 bases, with 12 bases between. CDR1 and CDR2 (germline): LGHNA, YSLEER.

The table lists this clone with a count of one. J is TRBJ1-2 and V is TRBV19, with 9 bases lining up with TRBD1. The CDR3 runs to 14 residues. Trimming at V came to 6 bases and at J to 2 bases, leaving 4 bases not matched to a gene. Germline-derived CDR1 and CDR2 are LNHDA and SQIVND (reference sequence). The CDR3 DNA reads TGTGCCAGTAGCAGGACAGGGGTCAACTATGGCTACACCTTC. Translated: CASSRTGVNYGYTF.

In the case of this clone: As the CDR3 is not closed by the conserved phenylalanine or tryptophan, this likely results from a read error. No DNA is shown, since the ends of the CDR3 on it are uncertain; the CDR3 is the one TCRdb lists. This sequence joins TRBV28 and TRBJ1-2. Germline CDR1 and CDR2: MDHEN and SYDVKM. The CDR3 spans 8 amino acids, including both terminal residues. The CDR3 sequence is CATAGGGI.